This TCR beta chain was captured by sequencing in a study of shared clonotypes between healthy human individuals. Whole-study context: Every donor yielded three CD4 naive, three CD4 memory, two CD8 naive and one CD8 memory plate. Points from the study as a whole: Sharing across four donors was highest in naive CD4 (roughly 5%) and lowest in memory CD8 (roughly 0.4%). The rarefaction results pointed to incomplete sorted-subset sequencing despite large depth.

On this clone itself: The antigen remains undetermined.

Profiling relied on immunoSEQ multiplex PCR, and the TCRdb table lists in-frame clones only, not all of them. The repertoire has around 2,000,000 clones, over 85% of them found once; the top ten carry 0.9% to 1.3%. The naive CD8 subset, CD45RO-negative cells positively selected for CCR7, excluded terminally differentiated effector memory CD45RA+ cells. Donors were healthy HIV-negative adults without recently reported acute infections or vaccinations. CDR3 size: 20 residues. The V segment lost 5 bases and the J segment 2 bases; nucleotides outside the gene matches: 15. Looked up from germline, CDR1 is MNHEY and CDR2 is SMNVEV (reference sequence).

V is TRBV27 and J is TRBJ2-1, with 13 bases matching TRBD2. The sequence derives from a man aged 18 to 35 in good health. The sample was naive CD8+ T cells sorted from blood. Here the CDR3 reads CASSPDWTSGRGMAYNEQFF. CDR3 nucleotides: TGTGCCAGCAGTCCCGATTGGACTAGCGGGAGAGGAATGGCCTACAATGAGCAGTTCTTC.